One sample yielded the 3 T cell receptor beta chains listed below, sequenced in a study of CD8+ T cells in alopecia areata. Treatment reported: oral pan-JAK inhibitor, 5-10 mg twice daily. Extracted RNA was reverse transcribed, and the resulting cDNA served as sequencing template. The repertoire was sequenced with immunoSEQ multiplex PCR; TCRdb's copy has only in-frame clones and lacks some. The sample lists some 150,000 clones, 86% occurring once. The source was CD8+ T cells sorted from blood, collected at week 4, from a patient treated with tofacitinib. Source of these receptors: a human donor with alopecia areata.

The chain joins TRBV2 to TRBJ2-1; the match to TRBD2 covers 10 bases. V lost 9 bases and J lost 8; bases outside the gene matches: 10. The CDR3 has 14 residues. CDR1 is SNHLY, CDR2 FYNNEI, per germline. The DNA for the CDR3 is TGTGCCAGTCCTCAGCGGGGGGGCCTCGATGAGCAGTTCTTC. The encoded protein is CASPQRGGLDEQFF.

The chain carries TRBV7-9 and TRBJ2-7; the match to TRBD1 covers 7 bases. The J segment lost 3 bases and the V segment lost 3 bases, leaving 2 bases of the junction unmatched. The CDR3 spans 13 residues. In germline, CDR1 is SEHNR, CDR2 FQNEAQ (reference sequence). CDR3 in amino acids: CASSFRDSYEQYF. CDR3 DNA: TGTGCCAGCAGCTTTAGGGACAGCTACGAGCAGTACTTC.

The rearrangement uses TRBV9 and TRBJ2-3; weak D call: TRBD1 (6 bases). This CDR3 contains 14 residues. Germline CDR1 is SGDLS and CDR2 is YYNGEE. V was shortened by 4 bases and J by 2 bases, with 11 bases between the two germline ends. DNA of the CDR3: TGTGCCAGCAGCCCCGGGACACTCACAGATACGCAGTATTTT. The encoded protein is CASSPGTLTDTQYF.